A selection of T cell receptor beta chains follows, all from one sample in a study of T cell repertoires in cytomegalovirus infection. Using its own MiXCR run on the reads, TCRdb lists one record per CDR3 protein. The sample lists 750,000 to 950,000 distinct CDR3 sequences, about 28% occurring once. No antigen is known for these receptors. Here the sequenced sample was cultured CD8+ T cells from PBMCs, taken from culture after CMV antigen stimulation. These receptors came from a human donor in good health (CMV status not recorded). Some clones in this sample may be carry-over from other donors' samples. Both conserved end residues are part of each CDR3. D genes are given only for firm matches. Rows may omit the clone size; those that give it use once, few, many or a size class.

CDR3: CASSSSRWGADEKLFF; DNA: TGTGCCAGCAGCTCCTCTCGGTGGGGGGCAGACGAAAAACTGTTTTTT; size: many; D: .; J: TRBJ1-4; V: TRBV7-9
CDR3: CASSPESAQETQYF; DNA: TGTGCCAGCAGCCCCGAAAGCGCTCAAGAGACCCAGTACTTC; size: few; D: .; J: TRBJ2-5; V: TRBV11-2
CDR3: CASSTPRMGGEKLFF; DNA: TGTGCCAGCAGCACCCCCCGGATGGGCGGAGAAAAACTGTTTTTT; size: few; D: .; J: TRBJ1-4; V: TRBV7-8
CDR3: CASSQDRLAFSYNEQFF; DNA: TGCGCCAGCAGCCAAGATCGACTAGCGTTTTCCTACAATGAGCAGTTCTTC; size: few; D: TRBD2; J: TRBJ2-1; V: TRBV4-3
CDR3: CASRATGYNQPQHF; DNA: TGTGCCAGCAGGGCGACAGGGTACAATCAGCCCCAGCATTTT; size: .; D: TRBD1; J: TRBJ1-5; V: TRBV27
CDR3: CASSEVPAGRGDGYTF; DNA: TGTGCCAGCAGTGAAGTACCGGCAGGGAGAGGTGATGGCTACACCTTC; size: .; D: .; J: TRBJ1-2; V: TRBV6-1
CDR3: CASSSLVQGVYANTGELFF; DNA: TGTGCCAGCAGTTCATTAGTCCAGGGGGTTTACGCGAACACCGGGGAGCTGTTTTTT; size: .; D: TRBD1; J: TRBJ2-2; V: TRBV28
CDR3: CASSFNWAAGDTNTEAFF; DNA: TGTGCCAGCAGCTTTAATTGGGCGGCAGGGGACACGAACACTGAAGCTTTCTTT; size: few; D: .; J: TRBJ1-1; V: TRBV5-5
CDR3: CASSPPWSSYEQYF; DNA: TGTGCCAGCAGTCCTCCTTGGAGCTCCTACGAGCAGTACTTC; size: many; D: .; J: TRBJ2-7; V: TRBV25-1
CDR3: CATSDFSDYGNEQFF; DNA: TGTGCCACCAGTGATTTCTCTGACTATGGAAATGAGCAGTTCTTC; size: few; D: .; J: TRBJ2-1; V: TRBV24-1
CDR3: CATALGQGGQVAF; DNA: TGCGCCACCGCTCTAGGACAGGGGGGCCAGGTAGCCTTC; size: once; D: TRBD1; J: TRBJ2-7; V: TRBV5-1
CDR3: CATSPQATRELFF; DNA: TGTGCCACCAGTCCCCAGGCTACCCGGGAGCTGTTTTTT; size: many; D: .; J: TRBJ2-2; V: TRBV24-1
CDR3: CASSPGTGGTDTQYF; DNA: TGTGCCAGCAGCCCTGGGACAGGGGGTACAGATACGCAGTATTTT; size: many; D: TRBD1; J: TRBJ2-3; V: TRBV7-2
CDR3: CASSYTPTYGYTF; DNA: TGTGCCAGCAGTTACACCCCCACCTATGGCTACACCTTC; size: .; D: .; J: TRBJ1-2; V: TRBV6-8
CDR3: CASSFGSLAKNIQYF; DNA: TGTGCCAGCAGTTTTGGAAGCTTAGCCAAAAACATTCAGTACTTC; size: .; D: .; J: TRBJ2-4; V: TRBV27
CDR3: CASSGRDREVGELFF; DNA: TGTGCCAGCTCAGGCCGGGACAGGGAAGTCGGGGAGCTGTTTTTT; size: .; D: TRBD1; J: TRBJ2-2; V: TRBV18
CDR3: CASSGPGQGSNQPQHF; DNA: TGTGCCAGTAGTGGCCCGGGACAGGGTAGCAATCAGCCCCAGCATTTT; size: few; D: TRBD1; J: TRBJ1-5; V: TRBV19
CDR3: CASSPEGGLFLDYTF; DNA: TGTGCCAGCTCTCCAGAGGGGGGCTTGTTTTTGGACTACACCTTC; size: .; D: .; J: TRBJ1-2; V: TRBV18
CDR3: CASSLLGLAVEGEQFF; DNA: TGTGCCAGCAGCTTACTCGGACTAGCGGTTGAGGGGGAGCAGTTCTTC; size: .; D: TRBD2; J: TRBJ2-1; V: TRBV7-4
CDR3: CSVEGISGANVLTF; DNA: TGCAGCGTTGAGGGGATCTCTGGGGCCAACGTCCTGACTTTC; size: .; D: .; J: TRBJ2-6; V: TRBV29-1
CDR3: CASSSGAYTEAFF; DNA: TGTGCCAGCAGCTCCGGGGCTTACACTGAAGCTTTCTTT; size: .; D: .; J: TRBJ1-1; V: TRBV5-5
CDR3: CATSGGTRGYNEQFF; DNA: TGTGCCACTTCAGGAGGGACTAGAGGTTACAATGAGCAGTTCTTC; size: .; D: TRBD2; J: TRBJ2-1; V: TRBV3-1
CDR3: CASTNVLPGQANYGYTF; DNA: TGTGCCAGCACTAACGTATTACCAGGACAGGCGAACTATGGCTACACCTTC; size: .; D: TRBD1; J: TRBJ1-2; V: TRBV2
CDR3: CAIGPSSNQPQHF; DNA: TGTGCCATTGGGCCAAGTAGTAATCAGCCCCAGCATTTT; size: few; D: .; J: TRBJ1-5; V: TRBV10-3
CDR3: CASSLEGAGATNEKLFF; DNA: TGTGCCAGCAGCCTAGAGGGGGCGGGTGCAACTAATGAAAAACTGTTTTTT; size: once; D: TRBD1; J: TRBJ1-4; V: TRBV13
CDR3: CASSYASLTGGFYNEQFF; DNA: TGTGCCAGCAGTTACGCATCCCTAACAGGGGGCTTTTACAATGAGCAGTTCTTC; size: once; D: TRBD1; J: TRBJ2-1; V: TRBV6-2/TRBV6-3
CDR3: CASSGWTSGPYNEQFF; DNA: TGTGCCAGCAGCGGGTGGACTAGCGGACCCTACAATGAGCAGTTCTTC; size: .; D: TRBD2; J: TRBJ2-1; V: TRBV11-3
CDR3: CASSSDRVRPGNTIYF; DNA: TGTGCCAGCAGCTCCGACAGGGTTCGTCCTGGAAACACCATATATTTT; size: .; D: TRBD1; J: TRBJ1-3; V: TRBV7-9
CDR3: CASSEFGTGGYEQYF; DNA: TGCGCCAGCAGTGAATTCGGGACAGGGGGCTACGAGCAGTACTTC; size: .; D: TRBD1; J: TRBJ2-7; V: TRBV10-1
CDR3: CASSLLQGPYGYTF; DNA: TGTGCCAGCAGTTTACTACAGGGACCCTATGGCTACACCTTC; size: .; D: .; J: TRBJ1-2; V: TRBV28
CDR3: CSAGRQEPNYGYTF; DNA: TGCAGCGCCGGCCGACAGGAGCCTAACTATGGCTACACCTTC; size: .; D: .; J: TRBJ1-2; V: TRBV29-1
CDR3: CASSPRTASSNQPQHF; DNA: TGTGCCAGCAGCCCCAGGACAGCCAGTAGCAATCAGCCCCAGCATTTT; size: many; D: .; J: TRBJ1-5; V: TRBV7-8
CDR3: CASSGLRQSPGELFF; DNA: TGTGCCAGCAGCGGCTTGCGACAATCCCCCGGGGAGCTGTTTTTT; size: .; D: .; J: TRBJ2-2; V: TRBV7-3
CDR3: CASSLYFSGASMNTEAFF; DNA: TGCGCCAGCAGCTTGTATTTTAGCGGGGCCTCCATGAACACTGAAGCTTTCTTT; size: .; D: .; J: TRBJ1-1; V: TRBV5-1
CDR3: CASSLTTGGLDGYTF; DNA: TGCGCCAGCAGCCTCACGACAGGGGGACTCGATGGCTACACCTTC; size: few; D: TRBD1; J: TRBJ1-2; V: TRBV5-1
CDR3: CATSRDRANTEAFF; DNA: TGTGCCACCAGCCGGGACAGGGCAAACACTGAAGCTTTCTTT; size: .; D: TRBD1; J: TRBJ1-1; V: TRBV15
CDR3: CASSFQPRTGEGEKLFF; DNA: TGCGCCAGCAGCTTCCAACCCCGGACAGGGGAGGGTGAAAAACTGTTTTTT; size: .; D: TRBD1; J: TRBJ1-4; V: TRBV5-1
CDR3: CASSPPAGASTDTQYF; DNA: TGTGCCAGCAGTCCACCCGCGGGGGCGAGCACAGATACGCAGTATTTT; size: few; D: .; J: TRBJ2-3; V: TRBV6-8
CDR3: CASRGTGEIYNEQFF; DNA: TGTGCCAGCAGGGGGACAGGGGAAATCTACAATGAGCAGTTCTTC; size: .; D: TRBD1; J: TRBJ2-1; V: TRBV6-1
CDR3: CASSVRDQTETQYF; DNA: TGTGCCAGCAGTGTCCGGGACCAAACTGAGACCCAGTACTTC; size: few; D: .; J: TRBJ2-5; V: TRBV2
CDR3: CASSSTKTGRGDTQYF; DNA: TGTGCCAGCAGCTCAACCAAGACAGGTCGGGGAGATACGCAGTATTTT; size: .; D: .; J: TRBJ2-3; V: TRBV7-9
CDR3: CASSAGGNGNQPQHF; DNA: TGTGCCAGCAGCGCAGGGGGAAATGGCAATCAGCCCCAGCATTTT; size: .; D: TRBD1; J: TRBJ1-5; V: TRBV9
CDR3: CASSVGAGGYNEQFF; DNA: TGTGCCAGCAGCGTAGGTGCGGGGGGGTACAATGAGCAGTTCTTC; size: .; D: TRBD2; J: TRBJ2-1; V: TRBV9
CDR3: CASSDISYNEQFF; DNA: TGCGCCAGCAGTGATATTAGCTACAATGAGCAGTTCTTC; size: .; D: .; J: TRBJ2-1; V: TRBV10-2
CDR3: CSARTGVNYGYTF; DNA: TGCAGCGCCCGGACAGGAGTAAACTATGGCTACACCTTC; size: few; D: TRBD1; J: TRBJ1-2; V: TRBV29-1
CDR3: CASSWEENTEAFF; DNA: TGTGCCAGCAGCTGGGAGGAGAACACTGAAGCTTTCTTT; size: few; D: .; J: TRBJ1-1; V: TRBV5-6
CDR3: CASSYAVGVSPLHF; DNA: TGTGCCAGCAGTTACGCCGTGGGGGTTTCACCCCTCCACTTT; size: .; D: .; J: TRBJ1-6; V: TRBV6-2/TRBV6-3
CDR3: CSAANRDSNQPQHF; DNA: TGCAGTGCCGCAAACAGGGATAGCAATCAGCCCCAGCATTTT; size: few; D: .; J: TRBJ1-5; V: TRBV20-1
CDR3: CASGGAGRNEKLFF; DNA: TGTGCCAGCGGGGGGGCAGGCCGCAATGAAAAACTGTTTTTT; size: .; D: .; J: TRBJ1-4; V: TRBV2
CDR3: CSREETGVYGYTF; DNA: TGCAGTCGAGAGGAGACAGGGGTCTATGGCTACACCTTC; size: .; D: TRBD1; J: TRBJ1-2; V: TRBV20-1
CDR3: CATSIDREFSGYTF; DNA: TGTGCCACCAGCATCGACAGGGAATTCAGTGGCTACACCTTC; size: few; D: TRBD1; J: TRBJ1-2; V: TRBV15
CDR3: CASSSSGELYTEAFF; DNA: TGTGCCAGTAGTTCGTCTGGGGAGTTGTACACTGAAGCTTTCTTT; size: .; D: .; J: TRBJ1-1; V: TRBV19
CDR3: CASSRRDSNQPQHF; DNA: TGTGCCAGCAGCCGCCGGGACAGCAATCAGCCCCAGCATTTT; size: many; D: .; J: TRBJ1-5; V: TRBV7-2
CDR3: CASSFGLAGDNEQFF; DNA: TGTGCCAGCAGCTTTGGACTAGCGGGGGATAATGAGCAGTTCTTC; size: many; D: TRBD2; J: TRBJ2-1; V: TRBV7-9
CDR3: CASSTRVGFENTGELFF; DNA: TGTGCCAGCAGCACACGGGTAGGCTTTGAGAACACCGGGGAGCTGTTTTTT; size: .; D: .; J: TRBJ2-2; V: TRBV11-2
CDR3: CSASRGQNGYTF; DNA: TGCAGTGCTAGCAGGGGACAGAATGGCTACACCTTC; size: .; D: TRBD1; J: TRBJ1-2; V: TRBV20-1
CDR3: CASRNQGGYGYTF; DNA: TGTGCCAGCAGGAACCAGGGGGGCTATGGCTACACCTTC; size: .; D: TRBD1; J: TRBJ1-2; V: TRBV7-8